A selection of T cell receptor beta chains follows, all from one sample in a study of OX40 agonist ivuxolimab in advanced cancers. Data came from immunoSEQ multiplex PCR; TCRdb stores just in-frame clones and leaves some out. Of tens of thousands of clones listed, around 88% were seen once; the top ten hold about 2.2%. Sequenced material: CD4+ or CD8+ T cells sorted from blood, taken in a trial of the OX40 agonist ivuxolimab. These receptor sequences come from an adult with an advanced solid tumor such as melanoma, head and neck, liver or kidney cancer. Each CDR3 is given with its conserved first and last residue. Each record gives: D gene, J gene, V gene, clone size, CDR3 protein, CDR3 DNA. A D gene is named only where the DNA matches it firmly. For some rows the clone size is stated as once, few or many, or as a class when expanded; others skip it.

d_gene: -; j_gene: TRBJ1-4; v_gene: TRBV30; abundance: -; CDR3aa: CAWSAEVSEKLFF; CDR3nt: TGTGCCTGGAGTGCTGAGGTATCTGAAAAACTGTTTTTT
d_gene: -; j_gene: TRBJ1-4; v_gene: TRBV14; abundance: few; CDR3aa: CASSHQMEEKLFF; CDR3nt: TGTGCCAGCAGCCACCAAATGGAAGAAAAACTGTTTTTT
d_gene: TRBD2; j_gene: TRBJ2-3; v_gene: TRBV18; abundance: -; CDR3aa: CASSDRTSGGPDTQYF; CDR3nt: TGTGCCAGCTCCGATCGGACTAGCGGGGGGCCCGATACGCAGTATTTT
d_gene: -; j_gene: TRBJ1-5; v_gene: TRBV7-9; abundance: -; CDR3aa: CASSAQGTNQPQHF; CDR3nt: TGTGCCAGCAGCGCACAGGGAACCAATCAGCCCCAGCATTTT
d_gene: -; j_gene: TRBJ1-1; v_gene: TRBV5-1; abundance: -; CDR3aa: CASSFTGIYTEAFF; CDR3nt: TGCGCCAGCAGCTTCACAGGGATTTACACTGAAGCTTTCTTT
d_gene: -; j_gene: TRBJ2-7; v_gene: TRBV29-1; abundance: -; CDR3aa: CSVKPGDSYEQYF; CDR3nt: TGCAGCGTGAAACCGGGGGACTCCTACGAGCAGTACTTC
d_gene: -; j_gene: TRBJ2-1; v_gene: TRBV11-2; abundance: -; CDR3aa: CASSLPGEPYNEQFF; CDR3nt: TGTGCCAGCAGCCTTCCCGGGGAACCCTACAATGAGCAGTTCTTC
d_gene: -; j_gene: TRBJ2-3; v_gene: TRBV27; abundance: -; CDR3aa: CASSSRLVERTDTQYF; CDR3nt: TGTGCCAGCAGTTCCAGGTTGGTGGAGCGCACAGATACGCAGTATTTT
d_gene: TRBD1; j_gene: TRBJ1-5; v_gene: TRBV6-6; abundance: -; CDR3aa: CASRTGDQPQHF; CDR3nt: TGTGCCAGTCGGACAGGGGATCAGCCCCAGCATTTT
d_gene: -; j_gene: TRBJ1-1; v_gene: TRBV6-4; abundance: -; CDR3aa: CASSVEVDTEAFF; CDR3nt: TGTGCCAGCAGTGTGGAGGTAGACACTGAAGCTTTCTTT
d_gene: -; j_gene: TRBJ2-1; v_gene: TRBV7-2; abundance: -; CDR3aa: CASSLGGHLEQFF; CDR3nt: TGTGCCAGCAGCTTAGGGGGGCACCTTGAGCAGTTCTTC
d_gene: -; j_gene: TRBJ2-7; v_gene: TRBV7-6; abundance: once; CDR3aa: CASSQRQEQYF; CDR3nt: TGTGCCAGCAGCCAGCGGCAGGAGCAGTACTTC
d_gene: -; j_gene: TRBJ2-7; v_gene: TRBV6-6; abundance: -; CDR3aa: CACRDLAYEQYF; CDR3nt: TGTGCCTGCCGGGACCTCGCCTACGAGCAGTACTTC
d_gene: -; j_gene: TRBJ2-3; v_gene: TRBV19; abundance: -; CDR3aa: CASSTGGGTDTQYF; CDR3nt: TGTGCCAGTAGTACCGGAGGGGGCACAGATACGCAGTATTTT
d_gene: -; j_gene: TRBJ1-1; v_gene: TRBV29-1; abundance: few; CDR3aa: CSVVVNTEAFF; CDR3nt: TGCAGCGTTGTAGTGAACACTGAAGCTTTCTTT
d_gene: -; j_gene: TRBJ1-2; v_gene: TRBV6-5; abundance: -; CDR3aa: CASRRADYGYTF; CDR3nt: TGTGCCAGCAGGAGGGCGGACTATGGCTACACCTTC